Detailed here is one TCR beta chain. The target antigen is unknown. These data originate in a study of shared clonotypes between healthy human individuals. Using immunoSEQ multiplex PCR, the repertoire was profiled, and TCRdb retains in-frame clones only, with some absent. The sample has 950,000 to 1,100,000 clones, about 77% seen once. The ends lost 3 bases at V and 7 bases at J; junction bases unmatched: 9. The germline V gene has CDR1 SGHRS and CDR2 YFSETQ. This CDR3 contains 16 residues. Study results and limitations: Generation probabilities of non-shared clonotypes were lower (relative to those shared by all four donors).

The source material was memory CD4+ T cells sorted from blood. Subset indicated: CD45RA-negative fraction. The TCR sequence derives from a man younger than 35 in good health. The V gene is TRBV5-1, the J gene TRBJ2-3; 12 bases are shared with TRBD1. CDR3 coding DNA: TGCGCCAGCAGCTCCGGAGGGGGACAGGGGGCGAATACGCAGTATTTT. It codes for CASSSGGGQGANTQYF. The full variable domain, its missing parts supplied by reference TRBV5-1 and TRBJ2-3, is KAGVTQTPRYLIKTRGQQVTLSCSPISGHRSVSWYQQTPGQGLQFLFEYFSETQRNKGNFPGRFSGRQFSNSRSEMNVSTLELGDSALYLCASSSGGGQGANTQYFGPGTRLTVL.